This T cell receptor beta chain was sequenced for a study of blood T cells in healthy people across ages. Study-level results: The unknown donor CMV status may have confounded expanded clonotype changes. Whereas aged donors had fewer naive CD4+ cells, long-lived donors had more of them and higher diversity.

A second PCR of 7 to 11 cycles used a sample-barcoded 5' primer and a J-beta primer mix. Every single cDNA molecule received a tag from a template-switch adaptor with 12 random nucleotides. TCRdb re-analysed the 5' RACE reads in MiXCR, keeping a single row per CDR3 protein. Among 550,000 to 750,000 distinct CDR3 sequences listed, around a fifth were seen once. This clonotype has at least ten counts. Its antigen is currently unknown. Peripheral blood from each donor was collected in a volume of 8.5 to 10 milliliters. There are 16 residues in the CDR3. Trimming cost V 0 bases and J 7 bases, with 18 bases left between them.

The receptor comes from a man between 65 and 79 years old in good health. Input material: blood. J is TRBJ2-5 and V is TRBV12-3 or TRBV12-4; perhaps TRBD1 as D (6 bases). Here the CDR3 reads CASSLADMGQGGTQYF. The CDR3 nucleotides read TGTGCCAGCAGTTTAGCGGATATGGGACAAGGGGGGACCCAGTACTTC.